These 9 T cell receptor beta chains were all obtained from the same sample, sequenced in a study of cytomegalovirus exposure and HLA in healthy donors. PCR involved 60 Vbeta and 13 Jbeta primers. Clones were sequenced by immunoSEQ multiplex PCR, and TCRdb holds only the in-frame ones, with some missing. The sample shows approximately 60,000 clones, roughly four fifths of them seen only once. Input material: PBMCs. All receptors derive from a man between 40 and 49 years old in good health and CMV-seronegative.

The rearrangement joins TRBV14 to TRBJ1-2, with a weak D call TRBD1 (6 bases). Trimming removed 1 base from V and 0 bases from J, with 15 bases in between. The CDR3 runs 17 residues. The germline V gene encodes CDR1 SGHDN and CDR2 FVKESK. The CDR3 sequence is CASSQGVGDITNYGYTF. The CDR3 DNA reads as TGTGCCAGCAGCCAAGGGGTAGGGGACATTACTAACTATGGCTACACCTTC.

This clone appeared a single time. The chain is built from TRBV5-1 and TRBJ2-7; D is perhaps TRBD1 (6 bases). The CDR3 length is 15 residues. The germline gives CDR1 SGHRS, CDR2 YFSETQ. With 5 bases removed from V and 3 bases from J, the gap between germline ends came to 18 bases. CDR3 coding DNA: TGCGCCAGCAGTACGGGACACAACTCTAACTACGAGCAGTACTTC. Its translation: CASSTGHNSNYEQYF.

The chain combines TRBV29-1 with TRBJ2-2, with D unresolved. The V gene lost 7 bases and the J gene lost 4 bases, with 13 bases spanning the gap. The CDR3 totals 13 residues. The germline CDR1 and CDR2 sequences are SQVTM and ANQGSEA. Written as DNA, the CDR3 is TGCAGCGCTGCTACAGTGGGCACCGGGGAGCTGTTTTTT. Its protein is CSAATVGTGELFF.

The gene calls are TRBV11-2 and TRBJ1-1, with 9 bases lining up with TRBD1. The CDR3 consists of 15 residues. J lost 10 bases, V lost 2 bases, and 11 bases had no gene match. Germline lookup yields CDR1 SGHAT and CDR2 FQNNGV. CDR3 DNA sequence: TGTGCCAGCAGCTTATCACAGGGGGCAGTTTCGGGAGCTTTCTTT. It specifies CASSLSQGAVSGAFF. The full variable domain, in which reference TRBV11-2 and TRBJ1-1 provide the parts outside the CDR3, is EAGVAQSPRYKIIEKRQSVAFWCNPISGHATLYWYQQILGQGPKLLIQFQNNGVVDDSQLPKDRFSAERLKGVDSTLKIQPAKLEDSAVYLCASSLSQGAVSGAFFGQGTRLTVV.

CDR3 coding DNA: TGTGCCAGCAGCGGGACTAGCGGGTGGACCGGGGAGCTGTTTTTT. Its protein product is CASSGTSGWTGELFF. This sequence joins TRBV11-3 and TRBJ2-2; 12 bases are a match to TRBD2. Trimming at V came to 5 bases and at J to 5 bases, leaving 3 bases not matched to a gene. Germline V gives CDR1 SGHNT, CDR2 YENEEA. The CDR3 extends over 15 amino acids.

This clone appeared a single time. The chain has TRBV7-6 and TRBJ2-5; 7 nucleotides align to TRBD2. The CDR3 totals 14 residues. Losses at the gene ends were 2 bases for V and 5 bases for J; bases not matched to a gene: 5. In germline, CDR1 is SGHVS, CDR2 FNYEAQ. The CDR3 DNA is TGTGCCAGCAGCTTACTCTTGCGGGGGGAGACCCAGTACTTC. It encodes CASSLLLRGETQYF. Full variable domain (remainder filled in from reference TRBV7-6 and TRBJ2-5): GAGVSQSPRYKVTKRGQDVALRCDPISGHVSLYWYRQALGQGPEFLTYFNYEAQQDKSGLPNDRFSAERPEGSISTLTIQRTEQRDSAMYRCASSLLLRGETQYFGPGTRLLVL.

The rearrangement joins TRBV5-5 to TRBJ2-7; 7 bases align to TRBD1. The CDR3 extends over 15 amino acids. Trimming cost V 0 bases and J 4 bases; bases outside gene matches: 7. Germline CDR1 is SGHKS and CDR2 is YYEKEE (reference sequence). The chain's CDR3 is CASSLVSQGRYEQYV. The CDR3 region has the DNA TGTGCCAGCAGCTTGGTCTCACAGGGGCGGTACGAGCAGTACGTC.

This sequence joins TRBV14 and TRBJ1-6; D remains ambiguous. CDR1 is SGHDN and CDR2 is FVKESK in the germline V gene. This CDR3 comprises 15 residues. V lost 1 base and J lost 9, with 13 bases in between. The CDR3 DNA sequence: TGTGCCAGCAGCCAAGTTCCGGGGTTCACTTCACCCCTCCACTTT. Translating gives CASSQVPGFTSPLHF. The full variable domain, rest sourced from reference TRBV14 and TRBJ1-6, is EAGVTQFPSHSVIEKGQTVTLRCDPISGHDNLYWYRRVMGKEIKFLLHFVKESKQDESGMPNNRFLAERTGGTYSTLKVQPAELEDSGVYFCASSQVPGFTSPLHFGNGTRLTVT.

The rearrangement joins TRBV10-3 to TRBJ2-2, with TRBD1 as a possible D gene (6 bases). Germline lookup yields CDR1 ENHRY and CDR2 SYGVKD. This CDR3 region has 16 residues. Trimming left V 4 bases short and J 1 base short, with 13 bases between. The CDR3 reads CAISGTPGQNTGELFF. The DNA for the CDR3 is TGTGCCATCAGTGGTACCCCGGGACAGAACACCGGGGAGCTGTTTTTT.